This T cell receptor beta chain was sequenced during a study of regulatory T cells in long-lasting Graves disease. General study points: The study examined only peripheral blood, not thyroid tissue.

Sample time point: newly diagnosed GD, antithyroid drugs for less than 3 months. There was RNA extracted from PBMCs, and the TCR library was made from it. Guidelines of the American Thyroid Association were used to diagnose Graves' disease. Patients were enrolled at an endocrinology department in Xi'an, China. Each patient gave approximately 10 milliliters of EDTA-anticoagulated peripheral blood. Building the TCR beta libraries relied on iRepertoire HTBI primers, and CDR3 regions underwent Arm-PCR. In TCRdb, the multiplex PCR reads were re-called with MiXCR into one record per CDR3 protein. The sample gives about 200,000 distinct CDR3 sequences, around 17% of which show up once; 22% is in the top ten. Looked up from germline, CDR1 is SGDLS and CDR2 is YYNGEE. The CDR3 extends over 13 amino acids. V lost 4 bases, J lost 7 bases, and 7 bases stayed unmatched. This clonotype was found once. Its antigen remains unidentified.

The clonotype was recovered from a female donor with Graves disease. The sample was peripheral blood mononuclear cells (PBMCs), taken at new diagnosis, from a patient treated with antithyroid drugs. The chain recombines TRBV9 with TRBJ2-7, with TRBD2 matching 8 bases. The CDR3 is CASSTIPSGEQYF. DNA of the CDR3: TGTGCCAGCAGCACCATTCCTAGCGGGGAGCAGTACTTC.